In its sample, the clone carrying this T cell receptor beta chain ranks as medium-sized. The target antigen is unknown. Treatment here: roughly ten-day PBMC culture with coronavirus spike peptide pools or control peptides (ViraFEST assay). The data were taken from a study of vaccination and CD4 T cells after COVID-19. Researchers used the Oncomine TCR Beta short-read assay to sequence DNA from cultured CD4+ T cells. TCRdb processed the PCR reads anew with MiXCR; each CDR3 protein has one entry. This sample has just under 20,000 distinct CDR3 sequences, with 67% found just once. From germline, CDR1 is MNHEY and CDR2 SMNVEV (reference sequence). V gave up 2 bases and J gave up 9 bases; unmatched junction bases: 9. The CDR3 is made up of 15 amino acids.

The source material was CD4+ T cells from blood, cultured in vitro. The sequence derives from a human donor who had recovered from COVID-19. The V and J genes are TRBV27 and TRBJ2-4; TRBD2 matches 8 bases. CDR3 sequence reads: CASSLAGGGWGIQYF. CDR3 sequence (DNA): TGTGCCAGCAGTTTAGCGGGAGGAGGTTGGGGCATTCAGTACTTC.